The clone carrying this T cell receptor beta chain has only a few counts. The data were taken from a study of blood T cells in healthy people across ages. The V end lost 0 bases, the J end lost 3 bases, and 12 bases lay between the germline ends. CDR3 length equals 15 residues. A second roughly 7 to 12 cycle PCR used barcoded and J-beta primers. MiXCR, applied by TCRdb to the 5' RACE reads, yields one record per CDR3 protein. Of 910,000 or so distinct CDR3 sequences listed, roughly 51% are singletons. This chain uses TRBV12-3 or TRBV12-4 with TRBJ2-7; a possible D gene is TRBD2 (5 bases). Sequencing was done on a sample of blood. This clonotype was sampled from a woman aged 55-69 years in good health. CDR3 nucleotide sequence: TGTGCCAGCAGTTTAGCGTCGGGAACCTTCTACGAGCAGTACTTC. This encodes CASSLASGTFYEQYF.